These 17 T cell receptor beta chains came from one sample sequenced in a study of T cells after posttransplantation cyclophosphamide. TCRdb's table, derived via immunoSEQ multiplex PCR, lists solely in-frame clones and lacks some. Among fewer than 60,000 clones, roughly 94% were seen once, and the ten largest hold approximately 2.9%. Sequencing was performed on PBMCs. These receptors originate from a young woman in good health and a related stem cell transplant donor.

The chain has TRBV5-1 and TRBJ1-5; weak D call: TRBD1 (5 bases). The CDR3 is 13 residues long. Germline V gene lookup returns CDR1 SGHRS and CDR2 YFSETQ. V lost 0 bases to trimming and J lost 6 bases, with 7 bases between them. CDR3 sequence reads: CASSLDQGQPQHF. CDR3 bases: TGCGCCAGCAGCTTGGATCAGGGTCAGCCCCAGCATTTT. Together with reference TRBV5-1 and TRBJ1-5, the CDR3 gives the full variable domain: KAGVTQTPRYLIKTRGQQVTLSCSPISGHRSVSWYQQTPGQGLQFLFEYFSETQRNKGNFPGRFSGRQFSNSRSEMNVSTLELGDSALYLCASSLDQGQPQHFGDGTRLSIL.

CDR3: CASSYGGADEQYF. The CDR3 region has the DNA TGTGCCAGCAGCTACGGGGGGGCGGACGAGCAGTACTTC. The rearrangement links TRBV7-9 to TRBJ2-7, with 8 bases identical to TRBD2. Germline V gene sequence: CDR1 SEHNR, CDR2 FQNEAQ (reference sequence). After removal of 4 bases from V and 5 bases from J, the junction contained 4 bases not matched to a gene. The CDR3 is 13 residues long.

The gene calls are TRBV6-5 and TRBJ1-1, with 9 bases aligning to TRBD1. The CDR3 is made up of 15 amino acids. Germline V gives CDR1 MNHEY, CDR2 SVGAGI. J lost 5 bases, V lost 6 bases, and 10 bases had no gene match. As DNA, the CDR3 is TGTGCCAGCAGGCGCCCGGACAGGGGAGGAACTGAAGCTTTCTTT. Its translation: CASRRPDRGGTEAFF.

CDR3 sequence: CASSVGVAGTRTDTQYF. In DNA form, the CDR3 reads TGTGCCAGCAGCGTAGGAGTAGCGGGAACCCGCACAGATACGCAGTATTTT. The V gene is TRBV9, the J gene TRBJ2-3; 8 bases map to TRBD2. This CDR3 spans 17 amino acids. The V segment lost 0 bases and the J segment 1 base; nucleotides outside the gene matches: 7. CDR1 SGDLS and CDR2 YYNGEE come from the germline V gene.

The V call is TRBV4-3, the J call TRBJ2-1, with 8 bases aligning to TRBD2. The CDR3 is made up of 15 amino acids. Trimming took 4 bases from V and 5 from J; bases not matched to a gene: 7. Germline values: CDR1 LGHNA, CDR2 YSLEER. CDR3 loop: CASSPGLAANNEQFF. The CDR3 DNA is TGCGCCAGCAGCCCCGGACTAGCAGCGAACAATGAGCAGTTCTTC.

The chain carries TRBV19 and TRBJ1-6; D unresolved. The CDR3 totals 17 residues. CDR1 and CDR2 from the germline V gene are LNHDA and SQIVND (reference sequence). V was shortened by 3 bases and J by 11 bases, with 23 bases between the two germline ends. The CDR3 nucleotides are TGTGCCAGTAGTATGGGTTGGCAGGTTGTCGGTATAGCACCCCTCCACTTT. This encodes CASSMGWQVVGIAPLHF. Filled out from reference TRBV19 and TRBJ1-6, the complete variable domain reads DGGITQSPKYLFRKEGQNVTLSCEQNLNHDAMYWYRQDPGQGLRLIYYSQIVNDFQKGDIAEGYSVSREKKESFPLTVTSAQKNPTAFYLCASSMGWQVVGIAPLHFGNGTRLTVT.

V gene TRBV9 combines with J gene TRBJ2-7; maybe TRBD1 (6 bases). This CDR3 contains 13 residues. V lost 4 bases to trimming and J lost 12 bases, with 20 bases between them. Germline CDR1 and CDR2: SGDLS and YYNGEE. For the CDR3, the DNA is TGTGCCAGCAGCATCGACCCCGACAGGTTTCCGTACTTC. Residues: CASSIDPDRFPYF. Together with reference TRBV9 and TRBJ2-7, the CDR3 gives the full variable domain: DSGVTQTPKHLITATGQRVTLRCSPRSGDLSVYWYQQSLDQGLQFLIQYYNGEERAKGNILERFSAQQFPDLHSELNLSSLELGDSALYFCASSIDPDRFPYFGPGTRLTVT.

CDR3 residues: CASSPLTATTEAFF. The CDR3 region has the DNA TGTGCCAGCAGCCCCTTGACAGCGACCACTGAAGCTTTCTTT. The chain combines TRBV7-9 with TRBJ1-1, with a possible D match to TRBD1 (5 bases). The CDR3 sequence is 14 residues long. The V end lost 5 bases, the J end lost 4 bases, and 14 bases lay between the germline ends. Germline V lookup: CDR1 SEHNR, CDR2 FQNEAQ (reference sequence).

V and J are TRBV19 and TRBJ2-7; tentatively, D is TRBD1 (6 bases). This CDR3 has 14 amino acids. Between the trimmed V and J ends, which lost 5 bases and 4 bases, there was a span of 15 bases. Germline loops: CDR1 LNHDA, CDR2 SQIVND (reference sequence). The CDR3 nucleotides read TGTGCCAGTAGTCCGCGGACAGCCGATTACGAGCAGTACTTC. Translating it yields CASSPRTADYEQYF.

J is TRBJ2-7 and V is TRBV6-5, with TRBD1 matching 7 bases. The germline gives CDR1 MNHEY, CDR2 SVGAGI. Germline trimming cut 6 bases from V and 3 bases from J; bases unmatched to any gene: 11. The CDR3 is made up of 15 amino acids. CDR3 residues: CASRRRQGSDYEQYF. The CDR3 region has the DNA TGTGCCAGCAGGCGTAGACAGGGTTCAGACTACGAGCAGTACTTC.

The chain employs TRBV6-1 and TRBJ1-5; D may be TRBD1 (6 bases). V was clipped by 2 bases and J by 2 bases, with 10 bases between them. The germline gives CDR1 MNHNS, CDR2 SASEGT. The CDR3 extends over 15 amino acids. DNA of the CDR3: TGTGCCAGCAGTGAAATACAGGGAGGCAATCAGCCCCAGCATTTT. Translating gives CASSEIQGGNQPQHF.

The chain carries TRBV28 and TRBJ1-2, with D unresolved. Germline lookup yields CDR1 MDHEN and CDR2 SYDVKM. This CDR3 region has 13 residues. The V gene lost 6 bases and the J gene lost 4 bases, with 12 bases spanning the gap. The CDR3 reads CASRSAGVYGYTF. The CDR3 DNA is TGTGCCAGCAGATCAGCGGGCGTCTATGGCTACACCTTC.

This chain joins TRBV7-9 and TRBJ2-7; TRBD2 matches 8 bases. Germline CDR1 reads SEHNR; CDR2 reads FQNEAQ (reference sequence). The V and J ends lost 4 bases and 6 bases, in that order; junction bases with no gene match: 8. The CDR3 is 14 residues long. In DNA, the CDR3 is TGTGCCAGCAGCTCCAGCGGGGGTTCCGGCGAGCAGTACTTC. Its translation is CASSSSGGSGEQYF.

CDR3 region: CASSFLTQGGTDTQYF. The CDR3 DNA reads as TGTGCCAGCAGCTTCCTTACTCAAGGGGGTACAGATACGCAGTATTTT. This sequence joins TRBV5-4 and TRBJ2-3; TRBD1 is a possible D gene (6 bases). The V end was cut by 2 bases, the J end by 3 bases, with 16 bases between. Germline assignment: CDR1 SGHNT and CDR2 YYREEE (reference sequence). The length of the CDR3 is 16 residues.

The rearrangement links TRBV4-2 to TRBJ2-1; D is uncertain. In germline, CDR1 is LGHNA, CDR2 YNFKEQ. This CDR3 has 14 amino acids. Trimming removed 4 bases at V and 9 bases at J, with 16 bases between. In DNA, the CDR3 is TGTGCCAGCAGCCCAATTTTCGGGTCCGTTGAGCAGTTCTTC. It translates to CASSPIFGSVEQFF.

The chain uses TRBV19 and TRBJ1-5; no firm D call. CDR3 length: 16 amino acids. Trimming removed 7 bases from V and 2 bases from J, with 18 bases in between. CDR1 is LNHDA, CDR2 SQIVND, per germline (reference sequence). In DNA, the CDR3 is TGTGCCAGTACCCCGGGGATGGGCAAGGGCAATCAGCCCCAGCATTTT. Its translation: CASTPGMGKGNQPQHF.

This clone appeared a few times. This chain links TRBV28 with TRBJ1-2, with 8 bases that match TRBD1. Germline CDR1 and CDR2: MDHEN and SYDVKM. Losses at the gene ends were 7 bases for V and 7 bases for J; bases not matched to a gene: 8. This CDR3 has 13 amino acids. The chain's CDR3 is CASTTGGGFGYTF. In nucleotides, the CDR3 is TGTGCCAGCACCACAGGGGGGGGGTTTGGCTACACCTTC.